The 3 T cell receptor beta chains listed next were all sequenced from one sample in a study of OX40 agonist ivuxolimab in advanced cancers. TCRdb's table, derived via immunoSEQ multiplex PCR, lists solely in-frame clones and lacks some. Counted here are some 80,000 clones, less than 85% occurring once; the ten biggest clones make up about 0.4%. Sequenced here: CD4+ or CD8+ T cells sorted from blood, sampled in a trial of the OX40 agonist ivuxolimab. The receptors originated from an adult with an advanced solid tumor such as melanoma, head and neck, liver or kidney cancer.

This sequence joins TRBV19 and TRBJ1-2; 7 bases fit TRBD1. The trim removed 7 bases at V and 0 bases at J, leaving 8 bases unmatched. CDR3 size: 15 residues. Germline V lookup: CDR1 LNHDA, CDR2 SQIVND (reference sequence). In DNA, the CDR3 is TGTGCCAGTACGCCCGGGACAGCTCCTAACTATGGCTACACCTTC. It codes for CASTPGTAPNYGYTF.

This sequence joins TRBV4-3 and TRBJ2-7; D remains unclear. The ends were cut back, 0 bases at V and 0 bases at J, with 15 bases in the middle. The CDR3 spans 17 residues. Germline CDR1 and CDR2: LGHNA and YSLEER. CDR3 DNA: TGCGCCAGCAGCCAAGATCCGCGTGGCAAGGGCTCCTACGAGCAGTACTTC. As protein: CASSQDPRGKGSYEQYF.

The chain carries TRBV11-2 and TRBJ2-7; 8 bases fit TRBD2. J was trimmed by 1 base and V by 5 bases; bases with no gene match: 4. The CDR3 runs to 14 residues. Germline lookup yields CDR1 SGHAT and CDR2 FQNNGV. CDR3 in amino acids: CASSVGLASYEQYV. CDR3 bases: TGTGCCAGCAGCGTAGGACTAGCTTCCTACGAGCAGTACGTC.